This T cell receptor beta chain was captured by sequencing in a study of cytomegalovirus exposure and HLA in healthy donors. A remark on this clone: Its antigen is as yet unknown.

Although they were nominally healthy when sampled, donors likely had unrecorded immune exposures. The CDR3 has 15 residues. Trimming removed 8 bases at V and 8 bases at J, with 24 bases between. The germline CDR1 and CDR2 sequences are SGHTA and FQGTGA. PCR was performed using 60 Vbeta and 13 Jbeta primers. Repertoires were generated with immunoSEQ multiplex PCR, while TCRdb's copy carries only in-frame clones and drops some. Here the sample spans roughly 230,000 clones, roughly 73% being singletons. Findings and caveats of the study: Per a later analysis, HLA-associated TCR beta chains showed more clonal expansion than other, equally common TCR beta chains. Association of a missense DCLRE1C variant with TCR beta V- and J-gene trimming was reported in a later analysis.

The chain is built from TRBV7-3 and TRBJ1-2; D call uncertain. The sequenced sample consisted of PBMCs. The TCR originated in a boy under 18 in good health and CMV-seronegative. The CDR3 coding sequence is TGTGCCAGCGGAGTGGGCGGGGAATCCCTCTCGGGCTACACCTTC. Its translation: CASGVGGESLSGYTF.